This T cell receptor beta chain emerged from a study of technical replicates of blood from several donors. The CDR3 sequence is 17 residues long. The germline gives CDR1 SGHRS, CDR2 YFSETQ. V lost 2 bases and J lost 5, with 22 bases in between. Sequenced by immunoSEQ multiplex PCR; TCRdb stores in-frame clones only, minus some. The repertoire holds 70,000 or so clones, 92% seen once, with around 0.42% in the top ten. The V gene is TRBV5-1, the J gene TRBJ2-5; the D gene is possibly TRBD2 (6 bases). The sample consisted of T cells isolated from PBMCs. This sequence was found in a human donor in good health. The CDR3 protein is CASSLPPDWSGGETQYF. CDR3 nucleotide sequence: TGCGCCAGCAGCTTACCCCCGGACTGGTCAGGAGGGGAGACCCAGTACTTC. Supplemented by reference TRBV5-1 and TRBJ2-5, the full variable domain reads KAGVTQTPRYLIKTRGQQVTLSCSPISGHRSVSWYQQTPGQGLQFLFEYFSETQRNKGNFPGRFSGRQFSNSRSEMNVSTLELGDSALYLCASSLPPDWSGGETQYFGPGTRLLVL.